The next 21 T cell receptor beta chains were all read from a single sample in a study of T cell repertoires in cytomegalovirus infection. TCRdb re-called the reads through MiXCR, storing one row per CDR3 protein. Of a few hundred thousand distinct CDR3 sequences listed, 15% to 20% are singletons. What was sequenced was PBMCs. These receptors were obtained from a human donor in good health (CMV status not recorded). Some clones in this sample may be carry-over from other donors' samples.

This clonotype was seen only once. The V call is TRBV5-1, the J call TRBJ2-1; D is possibly TRBD1 (6 bases). This CDR3 has 15 amino acids. Germline V gives CDR1 SGHRS, CDR2 YFSETQ. The ends were cut back, 5 bases at V and 2 bases at J, with 14 bases in the middle. The CDR3 protein is CASRQDSSPYNEQFF. As DNA, the CDR3 is TGCGCCAGCAGACAGGACAGCAGCCCCTACAATGAGCAGTTCTTC.

This clonotype came up a few times. V and J are TRBV7-6 and TRBJ2-1; the match to TRBD2 covers 8 bases. From germline, CDR1 is SGHVS and CDR2 FNYEAQ. The CDR3 contains 14 residues. Unmatched junction bases numbered 4, after V lost 8 bases and J lost 1 base. CDR3 coding DNA: TGTGCCAGCCGACTAGCGAAGTCCTACAATGAGCAGTTCTTC. Translation: CASRLAKSYNEQFF.

This clonotype showed up many times. The chain carries TRBV2 and TRBJ1-6; D may be TRBD1 (5 bases). The CDR3 covers 14 residues. CDR1 and CDR2 (germline): SNHLY, FYNNEI. Trimming left V 2 bases short and J 10 bases short, with 12 bases between. The CDR3 DNA follows: TGTGCCAGCAGTGAAAACCCGAAGGGGTCACCCCTCCACTTT. It is translated as CASSENPKGSPLHF.

This clonotype appeared a few times. This rearrangement joins TRBV18 to TRBJ2-1, with TRBD2 matching over 14 bases. Germline V CDR1 and CDR2: KGHSH, LQKENI. The CDR3 is made up of 16 amino acids. The junction had 6 bases not matched to a gene; V was cut back by 4 bases and J by 7 bases. The CDR3 nucleotides are TGTGCCAGCTCACTGTCCGGGACTAGCGGGGGAAATGAGCAGTTCTTC. This codes for CASSLSGTSGGNEQFF. The whole variable domain, remainder taken from reference TRBV18 and TRBJ2-1, is NAGVMQNPRHLVRRRGQEARLRCSPMKGHSHVYWYRQLPEEGLKFMVYLQKENIIDESGMPKERFSAEFPKEGPSILRIQQVVRGDSAAYFCASSLSGTSGGNEQFFGPGTRLTVL.

This chain uses TRBV12-5 with TRBJ2-4, with TRBD2 as a possible D gene (6 bases). The germline V gene has CDR1 LGHNT and CDR2 FRNRAP. CDR3 length equals 17 residues. Trimming left V 0 bases short and J 0 bases short, with 12 bases between. DNA of the CDR3: TGTGCTAGTGGTTTGGTCGTGGCGGGGCTAGCCAAAAACATTCAGTACTTC. It translates to CASGLVVAGLAKNIQYF.

A few counts support this clonotype. V is TRBV29-1 and J is TRBJ1-2; unclear D gene. The length of the CDR3 is 13 residues. Trimming cost V 6 bases and J 5 bases, with 16 bases left between them. Looked up from germline, CDR1 is SQVTM and CDR2 is ANQGSEA. The CDR3 loop reads CSVRSTGRYGYTF. CDR3 nucleotide sequence: TGCAGCGTCCGGAGCACCGGGCGGTATGGCTACACCTTC.

This clonotype was observed at least ten times. This chain uses TRBV7-2 with TRBJ1-6, with no clear D. The V gene lost 5 bases and the J gene lost 7 bases, with 21 bases spanning the gap. This CDR3 is 17 amino acids long. CDR1 is SGHTA, CDR2 FQGNSA, per germline. The CDR3 loop is CASSRRRAEAYNSPLHF. The DNA for the CDR3 is TGTGCCAGCAGCAGGAGACGCGCAGAAGCTTACAATTCACCCCTCCACTTT.

This chain links TRBV19 with TRBJ1-2; the D gene is possibly TRBD1 (5 bases). Deletions cut 3 bases from V and 2 bases from J, with 16 bases between. CDR3 length equals 16 residues. CDR1 is LNHDA, CDR2 SQIVND, per germline (reference sequence). The CDR3 here is CASSIRVFRQNYGYTF. In DNA form, the CDR3 reads TGTGCCAGTAGTATCCGTGTATTCCGACAGAACTATGGCTACACCTTC. Drawing the rest from reference TRBV19 and TRBJ1-2, the complete variable domain is DGGITQSPKYLFRKEGQNVTLSCEQNLNHDAMYWYRQDPGQGLRLIYYSQIVNDFQKGDIAEGYSVSREKKESFPLTVTSAQKNPTAFYLCASSIRVFRQNYGYTFGSGTRLTVV.

This clonotype was counted a few times. The gene calls are TRBV18 and TRBJ2-3; D uncertain. Trimming left V 3 bases short and J 5 bases short, with 9 bases between. This CDR3 region has 13 residues. Germline CDR1 KGHSH, CDR2 LQKENI. The DNA of the CDR3 is TGTGCCAGCTCACCGGGTCTGGGAGATACGCAGTATTTT. Translating it yields CASSPGLGDTQYF.

V usage is TRBV2 and J usage is TRBJ1-6, with D unresolved. The CDR3 runs 12 residues. V gave up 6 bases and J gave up 7 bases, with 7 bases separating them. Germline V gene sequence: CDR1 SNHLY, CDR2 FYNNEI. The CDR3, as DNA: TGTGCCAGCAGGTGGGAGAATTCACCCCTCCACTTT. Translated: CASRWENSPLHF.

This clonotype was counted at least ten times. The chain employs TRBV12-3 or TRBV12-4 and TRBJ2-5, with 11 bases matching TRBD1. Trimming cost V 5 bases and J 1 base; bases outside gene matches: 6. This CDR3 is built from 16 residues. CDR3 residues: CASSRSGQGAQETQYF. In nucleotides, the CDR3 is TGTGCCAGCAGTCGATCTGGACAGGGGGCCCAAGAGACCCAGTACTTC.

This clonotype was seen many times. The V and J genes are TRBV7-2 and TRBJ1-4; D is unresolved. The germline V gene has CDR1 SGHTA and CDR2 FQGNSA. V dropped 5 bases and J dropped 4 bases, with 8 bases sitting between them. The CDR3 is 13 amino acids. In nucleotides, the CDR3 is TGTGCCAGCAGCCGGGCCCGTAATGAAAAACTGTTTTTT. Protein: CASSRARNEKLFF.

This clonotype was counted ten times or more. Here the CDR3 DNA reads TGTGCCAGCAGTTCCACGGGGGCAGGCGAGCAGTTCTTC. Residues: CASSSTGAGEQFF. V is TRBV12-3 or TRBV12-4 and J is TRBJ2-1, with D perhaps assigned TRBD1 or TRBD2 (6 bases each). V was trimmed by 4 bases and J by 10 bases, leaving 14 bases between them. The CDR3 spans 13 residues.

V and J are TRBV5-3 and TRBJ2-5; the match to TRBD1 covers 8 bases. TRBV5-3 is marked as an open reading frame, function uncertain. Unmatched junction bases numbered 11, after V lost 8 bases and J lost 2 bases. CDR3 size: 15 residues. The DNA for the CDR3 is TGTGCCAGCAGCAAACGACAGGGGCCGCAAGAGACCCAGTACTTC. Protein: CASSKRQGPQETQYF.

The chain combines TRBV7-6 with TRBJ2-1; 8 bases align to TRBD2. The V gene end was trimmed by 5 bases and the J gene end by 6 bases; junction bases not matched to a gene: 9. In germline, CDR1 is SGHVS, CDR2 FNYEAQ. The CDR3 loop spans 15 amino acids. DNA of the CDR3: TGTGCCAGCAGCCCGAGCGGGGGAGAGGGCAATGAGCAGTTCTTC. It translates to CASSPSGGEGNEQFF.

This clonotype was counted a few times. The chain is built from TRBV20-1 and TRBJ2-3; D remains ambiguous. CDR3 length: 11 residues. CDR1 and CDR2 from the germline V gene are DFQATT and SNEGSKA (reference sequence). Deletions cut 6 bases from V and 6 bases from J, with 10 bases between. CDR3 sequence: CSATDTDTQYF. CDR3 DNA sequence: TGCAGTGCCACCGACACGGATACGCAGTATTTT.

This clonotype was seen a few times. This chain connects TRBV4-1 to TRBJ2-5; unclear D gene. Germline lookup yields CDR1 MGHRA and CDR2 YSYEKL. The CDR3 runs to 13 residues. Trimming left V 1 base short and J 5 bases short, with 8 bases between. CDR3 bases: TGCGCCAGCAGCCAAGCAGCCGGGGAGACCCAGTACTTC. It specifies CASSQAAGETQYF.

This clonotype was picked up a small number of times. V and J are TRBV4-1 and TRBJ2-1; 10 positions match TRBD2. Germline V gene lookup returns CDR1 MGHRA and CDR2 YSYEKL. J gave up 6 bases and V 4 bases, and 9 bases lay outside the gene matches. The CDR3 consists of 16 residues. The CDR3 protein is CASSPAPAGGSNEQFF. The CDR3, as DNA: TGCGCCAGCAGCCCTGCCCCAGCGGGAGGGTCCAATGAGCAGTTCTTC.

J is TRBJ1-1 and V is TRBV4-2, with 7 bases lining up with TRBD1. The germline CDR1 and CDR2 sequences are LGHNA and YNFKEQ. CDR3 length equals 15 residues. Trimming cost V 0 bases and J 1 base; bases outside gene matches: 2. CDR3 residues: CASSQETGPNTEAFF. The CDR3 DNA reads as TGTGCCAGCAGCCAAGAGACAGGGCCGAACACTGAAGCTTTCTTT.

The sample holds a few counts of this clonotype. V and J are TRBV6-5 and TRBJ2-3; no clear D. The germline CDR1 and CDR2 sequences are MNHEY and SVGAGI. Trimming shortened V by 5 bases and J by 9 bases, and 9 bases separated the two germline ends. CDR3 length: 11 amino acids. In DNA, the CDR3 is TGTGCCAGCAGTGATTCCGGGACGCAGTATTTT. Translating gives CASSDSGTQYF.

The rearrangement joins TRBV2 to TRBJ2-1; 7 bases are shared with TRBD1. The trim removed 7 bases at V and 1 base at J, leaving 4 bases unmatched. Germline V gene sequence: CDR1 SNHLY, CDR2 FYNNEI. The CDR3 has 14 residues. CDR3 coding DNA: TGTGCCAGCATCTCCAGGGGGTCCTACAATGAGCAGTTCTTC. This codes for CASISRGSYNEQFF.